The 14 T cell receptor beta chains presented below share a single source sample, sequenced in a study of long-term antiretroviral therapy in people with HIV. immunoSEQ v3.0 was run at survey level. Method: immunoSEQ multiplex PCR; TCRdb's copy keeps in-frame clones and lacks some. Found here are 28,000 or so clones, around 78% of them singletons; the top ten hold approximately 9.4%. Source: unsorted PBMCs, taken 1.5 years before starting antiretroviral therapy. These receptor sequences come from a man between 18 and 29 years old with HIV.

DNA for the CDR3: TGTGCCAGCAGCTTAGCAGCAGGGGATGTTCAGCCCCAGCATTTT. It yields the protein CASSLAAGDVQPQHF. The rearrangement joins TRBV7-2 to TRBJ1-5; a possible D gene is TRBD1 (6 bases). Trimming left V 0 bases short and J 6 bases short, with 12 bases between. This CDR3 has 15 amino acids. CDR1 is SGHTA, CDR2 FQGNSA, per germline.

Comments on this clone: This CDR3 is also generated by other DNA sequences in the sample. The chain links TRBV6-6 to TRBJ2-1; possible D gene TRBD1, 6 bases. Trimming stripped 10 bases from V and 1 base from J, with 11 bases between. Germline assignment: CDR1 MNHNY and CDR2 SVGAGI (reference sequence). This CDR3 comprises 13 residues. CDR3 bases: TGTGCCACACGGACAGATTCCTACAATGAGCAGTTCTTC. It yields the protein CATRTDSYNEQFF.

Notes on this clone: A junction end diverges from the germline sequence, so it may reflect a read error. V gene TRBV29-1 combines with J gene TRBJ2-3, with D tentatively TRBD2 (5 bases). The CDR3 has 13 residues. The germline gives CDR1 SQVTM, CDR2 ANQGSEA. CDR3 protein: CRVGGLVTDTQYF. CDR3 DNA: TGCAGGGTTGGCGGGTTAGTCACAGATACGCAGTATTTT.

This chain joins TRBV10-3 and TRBJ1-5; a weak D match, TRBD1 (6 bases). Germline CDR1 is ENHRY and CDR2 is SYGVKD. V lost 6 bases, J lost 6 bases, and 15 bases lay in between. The CDR3 spans 14 residues. CDR3: CAISVQGTGQPQHF. In nucleotides, the CDR3 is TGTGCCATCAGCGTTCAGGGGACCGGTCAGCCCCAGCATTTT.

This clone came up once. CDR3 sequence: CASTRGSTEAFF. CDR3 nucleotides: TGTGCCAGCACCAGGGGGTCCACTGAAGCTTTCTTT. The rearrangement links TRBV2 to TRBJ1-1, with TRBD1 matching 7 bases. Germline values: CDR1 SNHLY, CDR2 FYNNEI. V was pared by 7 bases and J by 4 bases, with 3 bases of the junction left unmatched. The CDR3 loop spans 12 amino acids. Filled out from reference TRBV2 and TRBJ1-1, the complete variable domain reads EPEVTQTPSHQVTQMGQEVILRCVPISNHLYFYWYRQILGQKVEFLVSFYNNEISEKSEIFDDQFSVERPDGSNFTLKIRSTKLEDSAMYFCASTRGSTEAFFGQGTRLTVV.

The CDR3 loop is CASSLPPTGVENIQYF. The CDR3 bases are TGCGCCAGCAGCTTGCCACCAACAGGGGTCGAAAACATTCAGTACTTC. The rearrangement links TRBV5-1 to TRBJ2-4, with 7 bases matching TRBD1. J lost 5 bases, V lost 1 base, and 9 bases had no gene match. This CDR3 spans 16 amino acids. CDR1 is SGHRS and CDR2 is YFSETQ in the germline V gene.

The chain joins TRBV5-1 to TRBJ2-3; D not certain. With 3 bases removed from V and 2 bases from J, the gap between germline ends came to 10 bases. Germline loops: CDR1 SGHRS, CDR2 YFSETQ. This CDR3 is built from 14 residues. The CDR3: CASSSLSSTDTQYF. The CDR3 bases are TGCGCCAGCAGCTCCCTGAGTTCCACAGATACGCAGTATTTT.

This clone was found a few times. The chain joins TRBV6-5 to TRBJ2-1; D gene uncertain. V was shortened by 8 bases and J by 1 base, with 9 bases between the two germline ends. The CDR3 is 13 amino acids. Germline-derived CDR1 and CDR2 are MNHEY and SVGAGI. CDR3 region: CASLTDSYNEQFF. CDR3 DNA sequence: TGTGCCAGCCTAACGGATTCCTACAATGAGCAGTTCTTC.

The chain links TRBV11-1 to TRBJ2-5; D remains unclear. The germline CDR1 and CDR2 sequences are SGHAT and FQDESV (reference sequence). With 5 bases removed from V and 0 bases from J, the gap between germline ends came to 4 bases. The CDR3 spans 12 residues. CDR3 DNA sequence: TGTGCCAGCAGCCCCAACCAAGAGACCCAGTACTTC. Its translation is CASSPNQETQYF.

The V and J genes are TRBV6-7 and TRBJ2-2; 7 bases match TRBD1. TRBV6-7 has ORF status, its function being uncertain. The CDR3 has 14 residues. The V and J ends lost 8 bases and 8 bases, in that order; junction bases with no gene match: 11. CDR3 bases: TGTGCCAGCGAAGACAGGGCACTCGCAGGGGAGCTGTTTTTT. Translating gives CASEDRALAGELFF.

The chain uses TRBV30 and TRBJ2-2, with a tentative D call TRBD2 (6 bases). The CDR3 runs 14 residues. Germline V lookup: CDR1 GTSNPN, CDR2 SVGIG (reference sequence). Trimming left V 4 bases short and J 2 bases short, with 11 bases between. CDR3 sequence (DNA): TGTGCCTGGAATTCTGGGACTAACACCGGGGAGCTGTTTTTT. This encodes CAWNSGTNTGELFF.

For the CDR3, the DNA is TGTGCCAGCTTGGCGTACACCGGGGAGCTGTTTTTT. Translating gives CASLAYTGELFF. The chain employs TRBV7-9 and TRBJ2-2; D is ambiguous. V was clipped by 8 bases and J by 3 bases, with 7 bases between them. The CDR3 spans 12 residues. Germline V gene lookup returns CDR1 SEHNR and CDR2 FQNEAQ (reference sequence).

This chain joins TRBV5-6 and TRBJ2-1; TRBD1 agrees at 12 bases. With V trimmed by 4 bases and J by 8 bases, 4 bases remained unmatched. Germline CDR1 and CDR2: SGHDT and YYEEEE. This CDR3 has 14 residues. CDR3 protein: CASSRDRGLYEQFF. The DNA of the CDR3 is TGTGCCAGCAGCAGGGACAGGGGGCTCTATGAGCAGTTCTTC.

This chain uses TRBV4-1 with TRBJ2-3; TRBD2 agrees at 7 bases. After removal of 0 bases from V and 3 bases from J, the junction contained 6 bases not matched to a gene. There are 16 residues in the CDR3. Germline V gives CDR1 MGHRA, CDR2 YSYEKL. As DNA, the CDR3 is TGCGCCAGCAGCCAAGATTGGCGGGGGTGGACAGATACGCAGTATTTT. Translated: CASSQDWRGWTDTQYF.